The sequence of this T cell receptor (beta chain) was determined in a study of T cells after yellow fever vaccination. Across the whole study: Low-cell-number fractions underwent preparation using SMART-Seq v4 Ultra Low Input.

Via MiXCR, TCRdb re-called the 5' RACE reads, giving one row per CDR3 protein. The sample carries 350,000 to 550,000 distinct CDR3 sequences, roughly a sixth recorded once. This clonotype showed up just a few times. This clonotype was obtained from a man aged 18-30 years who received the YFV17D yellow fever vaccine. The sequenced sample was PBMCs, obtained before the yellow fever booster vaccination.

In DNA form, the CDR3 reads TGTGCCAGCAGCCCCTCCCCGGAACAGGGATATGGCTACACCTTC. Its protein product is CASSPSPEQGYGYTF. This chain uses TRBV5-6 with TRBJ1-2; possibly TRBD1 for D (6 bases). Germline lookup yields CDR1 SGHDT and CDR2 YYEEEE. The CDR3 spans 15 residues. V lost 4 bases and J lost 5, with 18 bases in between. The full variable domain, its missing parts supplied by reference TRBV5-6 and TRBJ1-2, is DAGVTQSPTHLIKTRGQQVTLRCSPKSGHDTVSWYQQALGQGPQFIFQYYEEEERQRGNFPDRFSGHQFPNYSSELNVNALLLGDSALYLCASSPSPEQGYGYTFGSGTRLTVV.